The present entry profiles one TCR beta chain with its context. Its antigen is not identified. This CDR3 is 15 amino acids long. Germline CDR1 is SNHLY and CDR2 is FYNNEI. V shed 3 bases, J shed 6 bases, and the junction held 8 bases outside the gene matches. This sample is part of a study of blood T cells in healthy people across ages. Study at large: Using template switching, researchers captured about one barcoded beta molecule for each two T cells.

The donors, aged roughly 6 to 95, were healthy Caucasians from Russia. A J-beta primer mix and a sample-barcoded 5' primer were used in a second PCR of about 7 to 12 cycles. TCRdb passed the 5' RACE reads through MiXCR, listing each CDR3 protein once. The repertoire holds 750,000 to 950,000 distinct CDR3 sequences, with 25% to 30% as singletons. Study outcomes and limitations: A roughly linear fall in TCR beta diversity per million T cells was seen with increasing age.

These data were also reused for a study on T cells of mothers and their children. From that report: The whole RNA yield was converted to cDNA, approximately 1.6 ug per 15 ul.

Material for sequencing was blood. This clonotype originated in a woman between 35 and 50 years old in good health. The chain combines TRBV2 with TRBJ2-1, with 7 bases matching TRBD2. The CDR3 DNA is TGTGCCAGCAGTGAGGGGGGGAGGGAAATCAATGAGCAGTTCTTC. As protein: CASSEGGREINEQFF.